This T cell receptor beta chain is drawn from a study of CD8+ T cells in alopecia areata. In the study overall: Treated patients were given oral tofacitinib, which was dosed at 5 to 10 mg twice daily.

Of note for this clone: As yet, its antigen is unknown.

The CDR3 has 13 residues. CDR1 is GTSNPN, CDR2 SVGIG, per germline (reference sequence). Whole-study findings and limits: Sequencing of scalp tissue also captures the resident alphabeta T cells of normal skin. Clonality in lesional scalp, especially alopecia totalis/universalis, exceeded that of normal scalp. Among patients, TCR sharing was less clear than in mice, a difference possibly due in part to HLA diversity in the patient population.

cDNA serving as the sequencing template came from extracted, reverse transcribed RNA. TCRdb's copy holds only in-frame clones and misses some; the assay was immunoSEQ multiplex PCR. The top ten hold just under 20% of the sample, which has 160,000 or so clones, 45% to 55% seen once. This rearrangement joins TRBV30 to TRBJ2-5, with 9 bases that match TRBD1. The better agreement between TRBJ2-7 and the DNA end casts doubt on the J call. The material sequenced was CD8+ T cells sorted from blood, taken at week 0. This clonotype was sampled from a human donor with alopecia areata. The CDR3 region is CAWGTGNSYEQYF. The DNA for the CDR3 is TGTGCCTGGGGGACAGGGAACTCCTACGAGCAGTACTTC.